The text below deals with one TCR beta chain. Its antigen is still unknown. This entry comes from a study of CD8+ T cells in alopecia areata. Study in general: Percentage of affected scalp area was the basis on which treated patients' severity was scored.

General study findings and limits: Scalp clonality dropped significantly under tofacitinib, as did expanded CD8+ top-100 clones. Numerous clones, expanded in lesions, remained in scalp and blood during tofacitinib.

Treatment: oral pan-JAK inhibitor, 5-10 mg twice daily. Peripheral blood and lesional scalp punch biopsies were taken from alopecia areata patients. Extracted RNA was reverse transcribed into cDNA, the sequencing template. Measured with immunoSEQ multiplex PCR; TCRdb has only the in-frame clones, and not every one. The sample lists approximately 140,000 clones, around 83% occurring once. V dropped 5 bases and J dropped 0 bases, with 19 bases sitting between them. Germline CDR1 SGHAT, CDR2 FQNNGV. The CDR3 runs 17 residues. The sample here was CD8+ T cells sorted from blood, taken at week 4, from a patient treated with tofacitinib. This chain connects TRBV11-2 to TRBJ1-1, with a tentative D call TRBD1 (5 bases). The clonotype comes from a human donor with alopecia areata. The CDR3 DNA sequence: TGTGCCAGCAGCAGAAGCAGGGAAAGCCCTTTGAACACTGAAGCTTTCTTT. It is translated as CASSRSRESPLNTEAFF.